The rows below give T cell receptor beta chains drawn from one sample of a study of early T cells in non-severe SARS-CoV-2 infection. TCRdb itself ran the 5' RACE reads through MiXCR, one entry per CDR3 protein. The table has 100,000 to 130,000 distinct CDR3 sequences, 11% seen once. Input material: whole blood. The receptor set was obtained from an adult who was a healthcare worker with PCR-confirmed SARS-CoV-2 infection or an uninfected control (not recorded which). The CDR3 runs from the conserved cysteine through the conserved F or W. D genes are given only for firm matches. Size tells how often a clone was seen (once, few, many) or the class of an expanded clone, and some rows leave it out.

size: many; D: .; V: TRBV29-1; J: TRBJ1-1; DNA: TGCAGCGTCCTACGCCGGGAGAATAAAGCTTTCTTT; CDR3: CSVLRRENKAFF
size: few; D: TRBD2; V: TRBV12-3/TRBV12-4; J: TRBJ2-1; DNA: TGTGCCACCATGTCAAGACTAGCGGGAGGTGTCGGGCAGTTCTTC; CDR3: CATMSRLAGGVGQFF
size: .; D: .; V: TRBV4-2; J: TRBJ1-5; DNA: TGTGCCAGCAGCCAAGGAAGGCAGCCCCAGCATTTT; CDR3: CASSQGRQPQHF
size: .; D: TRBD2; V: TRBV7-6; J: TRBJ2-1; DNA: TGTGCCAGCAGCTTAGCGCGATTAGCGGGACCGATGGGAGTGATGAATGAGCAGTTCTTC; CDR3: CASSLARLAGPMGVMNEQFF
size: few; D: .; V: TRBV11-2; J: TRBJ1-6; DNA: TGTGCCAGCAGTTCCAGGGGAAATAATTCACCCCTCCACTTT; CDR3: CASSSRGNNSPLHF
size: .; D: TRBD1; V: TRBV12-3/TRBV12-4; J: TRBJ2-5; DNA: TGTGCCAGCAGGAGGGGGCCGGGGACCCAGTACTTC; CDR3: CASRRGPGTQYF
size: many; D: .; V: TRBV7-7; J: TRBJ2-3; DNA: TGTGCCAGCAGCCGGGGGAGATCGGCAGATACGCAGTATTTT; CDR3: CASSRGRSADTQYF
size: few; D: .; V: TRBV7-3; J: TRBJ2-2; DNA: TGTGCCAGCAGCTTAAAGGGACCCAACACCGGGGAGCTGTTTTTT; CDR3: CASSLKGPNTGELFF
size: .; D: .; V: TRBV2; J: TRBJ2-2; DNA: TGTGCCAGCAGTGAACGGAACACCGGGGAGCTGTTTTTT; CDR3: CASSERNTGELFF
size: many; D: TRBD2; V: TRBV12-3/TRBV12-4; J: TRBJ2-5; DNA: TGTGCCAGCGGGACTAGCGAGTACCAAGAGACCCAGTACTTC; CDR3: CASGTSEYQETQYF
size: .; D: .; V: TRBV21-1; J: TRBJ2-3; DNA: TGTGCCAGCAGCCGGGACAGGGTCGCCACAGATACGCAGTATTTT; CDR3: CASSRDRVATDTQYF